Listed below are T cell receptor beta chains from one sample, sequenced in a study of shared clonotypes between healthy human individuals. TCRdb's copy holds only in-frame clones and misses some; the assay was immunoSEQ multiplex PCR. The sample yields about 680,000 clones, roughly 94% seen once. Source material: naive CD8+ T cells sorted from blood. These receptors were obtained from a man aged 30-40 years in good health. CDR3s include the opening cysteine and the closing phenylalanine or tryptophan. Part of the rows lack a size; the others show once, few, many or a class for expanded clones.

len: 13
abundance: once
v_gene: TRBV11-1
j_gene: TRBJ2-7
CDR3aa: CASSSGVYYEQYF

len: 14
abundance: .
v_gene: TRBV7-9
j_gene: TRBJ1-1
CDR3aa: CASSFARVEAEAFF

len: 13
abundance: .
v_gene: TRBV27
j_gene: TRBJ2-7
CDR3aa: CATTGWSLGEQYF

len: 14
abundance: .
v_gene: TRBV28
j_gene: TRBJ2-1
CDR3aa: CASSLLAVYNEQFF

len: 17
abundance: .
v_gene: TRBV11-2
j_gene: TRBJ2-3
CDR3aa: CASSLRPGPYRTDTQYF

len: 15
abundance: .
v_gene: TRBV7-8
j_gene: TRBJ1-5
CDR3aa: CASSSTGGDNQPQHF

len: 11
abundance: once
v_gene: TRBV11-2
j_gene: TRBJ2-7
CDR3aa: CASSSVEEQYF

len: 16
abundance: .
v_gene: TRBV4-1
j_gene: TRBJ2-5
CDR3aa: CASSQGLAGGAETQYF

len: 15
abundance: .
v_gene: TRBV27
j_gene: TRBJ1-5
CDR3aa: CASTNTAGSNQPQHF

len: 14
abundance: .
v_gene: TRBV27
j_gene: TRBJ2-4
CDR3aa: CASSLGAWENIQYF

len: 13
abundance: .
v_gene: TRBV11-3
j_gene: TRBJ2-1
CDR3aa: CASSSGENTPQFF

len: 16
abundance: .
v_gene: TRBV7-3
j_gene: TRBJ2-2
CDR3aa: CASSLRVTGSDGELFF

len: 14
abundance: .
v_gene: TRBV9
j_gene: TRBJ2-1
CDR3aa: CASSVFGLDNEQFF

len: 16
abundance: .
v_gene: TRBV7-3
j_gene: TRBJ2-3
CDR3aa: CASSLVGGTSGNTQYF

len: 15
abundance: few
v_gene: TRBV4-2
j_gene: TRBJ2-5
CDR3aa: CASSQDWGLGETQYF

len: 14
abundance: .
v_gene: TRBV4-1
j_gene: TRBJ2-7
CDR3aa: CASSQGAGRHEQYF

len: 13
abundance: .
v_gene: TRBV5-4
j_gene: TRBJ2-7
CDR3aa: CASSFNRADEQYF

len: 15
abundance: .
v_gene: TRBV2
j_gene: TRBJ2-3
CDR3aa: CASSERADGTDTQYF

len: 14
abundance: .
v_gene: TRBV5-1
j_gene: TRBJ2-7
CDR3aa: CASSFIGLTYEQYF

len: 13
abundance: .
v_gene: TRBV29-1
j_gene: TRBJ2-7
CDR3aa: CSVVLANSYEQYF

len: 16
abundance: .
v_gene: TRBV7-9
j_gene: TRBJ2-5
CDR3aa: CASSVWTGPERETQYF

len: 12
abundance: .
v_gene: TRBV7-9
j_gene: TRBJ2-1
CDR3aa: CASKGSGDEQFF

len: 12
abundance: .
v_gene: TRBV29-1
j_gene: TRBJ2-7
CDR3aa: CSAQVDSYEQYF

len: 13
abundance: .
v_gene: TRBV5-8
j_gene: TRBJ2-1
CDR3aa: CASRDGRAQEQFF

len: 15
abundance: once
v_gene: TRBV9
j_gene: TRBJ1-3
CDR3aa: CASSVADRGGDTIYF

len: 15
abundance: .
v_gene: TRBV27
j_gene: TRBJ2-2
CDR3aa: CASRAQGQVAGELFF

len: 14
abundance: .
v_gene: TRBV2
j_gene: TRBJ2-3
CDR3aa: CASREGLITDTQYF

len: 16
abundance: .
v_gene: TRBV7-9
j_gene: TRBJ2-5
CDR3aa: CASTPSPQGQQETQYF